Presented here are 30 T cell receptor beta chains from one specimen sequenced in a study of response to subunit inactivated influenza vaccine (dated by TCRdb to between 2017 and 2018). The library was obtained by RT-PCR. Sequencing relied on an Illumina HiSeq 2500. TCRdb ran its own pipeline on the public reads, namely fastp trimming at Q25 and MiXCR clone calling, and kept in-frame beta chains. Each record represents a unique CDR3 protein, reported with the most common genes and DNA among its rows. This sample comprises some 500,000 distinct CDR3 sequences, roughly 13% of them detected only once. Around 13% of the sample is held by the ten biggest clonotypes. The time point label of this sample denotes: 40 to 45 days after influenza vaccine administration. Material: PBMCs from blood, obtained about 40 days after vaccination. These receptors all stem from a man in his forties or fifties who received an inactivated influenza vaccine. Donor details come from another sample of the same person, matched by shared clones.

This clonotype has more than one count but fewer than ten. At one end, the junction sequence differs from germline, possibly due to a read error. V usage is TRBV7-9 and J usage is TRBJ2-7; 8 nucleotides align to TRBD2. CDR3 length: 12 amino acids. Per the germline V gene, CDR1 is SEHNR and CDR2 is FQNEAQ (reference sequence). CDR3 loop: CASSALGQRGNF. CDR3 nucleotide sequence: TGTGCCAGCAGCGCCTTAGGGCAGCGGGGGAACTTC.

This clonotype occurred a few times. V is TRBV24-1 and J is TRBJ2-1; the D is unclear. V dropped 2 bases and J dropped 5 bases, with 6 bases sitting between them. The CDR3 covers 13 residues. Germline assignment: CDR1 KGHDR and CDR2 SFDVKD. CDR3 bases: TGTGCCACCAGTGATTCCATAGACAATGAGCAGTTCTTC. Protein: CATSDSIDNEQFF.

This clonotype was observed a few times. This sequence joins TRBV6-5 and TRBJ2-1; 8 nucleotides line up with TRBD1. There are 15 residues in the CDR3. In germline, CDR1 is MNHEY, CDR2 SVGAGI. V lost 2 bases, J lost 3 bases, and 3 bases stayed unmatched. Written as DNA, the CDR3 is TGTGCCAGCAGTTACGTCGGGACAGGCTACAATGAGCAGTTCTTC. Translated: CASSYVGTGYNEQFF.

The chain is built from TRBV24-1 and TRBJ2-1, with TRBD2 as a possible D gene (5 bases). The CDR3 runs to 13 residues. Per germline, CDR1 KGHDR and CDR2 SFDVKD. V dropped 4 bases and J dropped 9 bases, with 12 bases sitting between them. CDR3 residues: CATSDSPGSEQFF. Here the CDR3 DNA reads TGTGCCACCAGTGACTCCCCGGGGAGTGAGCAGTTCTTC.

The CDR3 DNA reads TGTGCCAGTAGTGAGGGACTAGCGGGAGGGATATTAGGGCAGTTCTTC. As protein: CASSEGLAGGILGQFF. The V and J genes are TRBV19 and TRBJ2-1; TRBD2 matches at 16 bases. The CDR3 extends over 16 amino acids. The germline V gene has CDR1 LNHDA and CDR2 SQIVND (reference sequence). Trimming took 5 bases from V and 12 from J; bases not matched to a gene: 10. Based on the CDR3 plus reference TRBV19 and TRBJ2-1, the full variable domain is DGGITQSPKYLFRKEGQNVTLSCEQNLNHDAMYWYRQDPGQGLRLIYYSQIVNDFQKGDIAEGYSVSREKKESFPLTVTSAQKNPTAFYLCASSEGLAGGILGQFFGPGTRLTVL.

This clonotype was counted only a few times. The gene calls are TRBV20-1 and TRBJ2-7; unclear D gene. CDR1 is DFQATT, CDR2 SNEGSKA, per germline (reference sequence). V lost 3 bases to trimming and J lost 0 bases, with 15 bases between them. This CDR3 spans 15 amino acids. The CDR3 reads CSASSQSSISYEQYF. CDR3 DNA: TGCAGTGCTAGCTCACAGTCATCGATCTCCTACGAGCAGTACTTC.

Only a few counts were recorded for this clonotype. The chain employs TRBV24-1 and TRBJ2-3; D gene ambiguous. Trimming shortened V by 3 bases and J by 2 bases, and 8 bases separated the two germline ends. Germline lookup yields CDR1 KGHDR and CDR2 SFDVKD. This CDR3 is built from 14 residues. DNA of the CDR3: TGTGCCACCAGTGATCCCACGTACACAGATACGCAGTATTTT. Translation: CATSDPTYTDTQYF.

Many counts were recorded for this clonotype. The J gene is TRBJ2-1, the V gene TRBV6-1; TRBD2 agrees at 10 bases. Losses at the gene ends were 5 bases for V and 1 base for J; bases not matched to a gene: 11. Germline V lookup: CDR1 MNHNS, CDR2 SASEGT. The length of the CDR3 is 18 residues. CDR3 sequence: CASSTPPSGSNSYNEQFF. The CDR3 region has the DNA TGTGCCAGCAGTACCCCCCCTAGCGGGAGTAATTCCTACAATGAGCAGTTCTTC.

This clonotype was observed a few times. The chain employs TRBV6-2 or TRBV6-3 and TRBJ2-1; a weak D match, TRBD2 (6 bases). With 7 bases removed from V and 7 bases from J, the gap between germline ends came to 17 bases. Looked up from germline, CDR1 is MNHEY and CDR2 is SVGEGT. CDR3 size: 14 residues. The CDR3 protein is CASTDWRDRNEQFF. The CDR3 nucleotides read TGTGCCAGCACCGATTGGAGGGACCGTAATGAGCAGTTCTTC.

This clonotype was seen a handful of times. The gene calls are TRBV7-2 and TRBJ2-1; D gene unclear. V was trimmed by 1 base and J by 5 bases, leaving 15 bases between them. CDR3 length equals 16 residues. CDR1 is SGHTA, CDR2 FQGNSA, per germline. In nucleotides, the CDR3 is TGTGCCAGCAGCTTAGGTTTCCAGGCGGCTAACAATGAGCAGTTCTTC. This encodes CASSLGFQAANNEQFF.

This clonotype was seen only a few times. This sequence joins TRBV6-2 or TRBV6-3 and TRBJ2-7, with TRBD2 matching over 9 bases. The V and J ends lost 6 bases and 1 base, in that order; junction bases with no gene match: 7. There are 15 residues in the CDR3. CDR1 is MNHEY, CDR2 SVGEGT, per germline. The chain's CDR3 is CASSQLAGQSYEQYF. The CDR3, as DNA: TGTGCCAGCAGCCAACTAGCGGGCCAGTCCTACGAGCAGTACTTC.

The V and J genes are TRBV6-5 and TRBJ2-3; 8 bases agree with TRBD2. V dropped 4 bases and J dropped 3; count of bases not matched to a gene: 6. The CDR3 covers 15 residues. Per the germline V gene, CDR1 is MNHEY and CDR2 is SVGAGI. CDR3 in amino acids: CASSSTGRATDTQYF. The CDR3 nucleotides are TGTGCCAGCAGTTCGACCGGGAGGGCGACAGATACGCAGTATTTT.

V gene TRBV3-1 combines with J gene TRBJ1-1, with D maybe TRBD1 (5 bases). The CDR3 is 14 amino acids. Trimming shortened V by 1 base and J by 4 bases, and 10 bases separated the two germline ends. The germline V gene encodes CDR1 LGHDT and CDR2 YNNKEL (reference sequence). The CDR3 sequence is CASSQGRGVTEAFF. For the CDR3, the DNA is TGTGCCAGCAGCCAAGGGAGGGGTGTCACTGAAGCTTTCTTT.

The genes are TRBV4-3 and TRBJ2-1, with unresolved D. The germline gives CDR1 LGHNA, CDR2 YSLEER. Trimming left V 1 base short and J 1 base short, with 8 bases between. CDR3 size: 15 residues. The CDR3 nucleotides read TGCGCCAGCAGCCAAGGGCTCCAATCCTACAATGAGCAGTTCTTC. Translated, it gives CASSQGLQSYNEQFF.

In DNA form, the CDR3 reads TGTGCCAGCAGTTACCCTAGCGCGGCCGAGCAGTTCTTC. Its protein is CASSYPSAAEQFF. The V and J genes are TRBV6-2 or TRBV6-3 and TRBJ2-1, with D possibly TRBD2 on 6 matching bases. The CDR3 runs to 13 residues. Trimming cost V 2 bases and J 10 bases, with 12 bases left between them. Germline values: CDR1 MNHEY, CDR2 SVGEGT.

J is TRBJ2-1 and V is TRBV20-1; 9 nucleotides line up with TRBD2. Germline CDR1 reads DFQATT; CDR2 reads SNEGSKA (reference sequence). CDR3 size: 16 residues. V gave up 5 bases and J gave up 5 bases; unmatched junction bases: 13. The CDR3 reads CSAGRNSGGVNNEQFF. CDR3 DNA: TGCAGTGCTGGTCGGAATAGCGGGGGCGTTAACAATGAGCAGTTCTTC.

The gene calls are TRBV4-3 and TRBJ2-1, with D unresolved. CDR3 length: 13 residues. Trimming left V 4 bases short and J 8 bases short, with 12 bases between. Germline V CDR1 and CDR2: LGHNA, YSLEER. CDR3 in amino acids: CASSPWVDDEQFF. The CDR3 DNA reads TGCGCCAGCAGCCCATGGGTGGACGATGAGCAGTTCTTC.

The chain carries TRBV11-2 and TRBJ2-4, with TRBD1 matching over 7 bases. The J segment lost 2 bases and the V segment lost 1 base, leaving 2 bases of the junction unmatched. The germline V gene has CDR1 SGHAT and CDR2 FQNNGV. This CDR3 spans 15 amino acids. The CDR3 region is CASSLVRGPKNIQYF. CDR3 coding DNA: TGTGCCAGCAGCTTAGTTAGGGGGCCCAAAAACATTCAGTACTTC.

This clonotype has only a few counts. The chain joins TRBV11-2 to TRBJ2-1, with 10 bases fitting TRBD2. The CDR3 runs to 17 residues. Unmatched junction bases numbered 16, after V lost 4 bases and J lost 10 bases. Per the germline V gene, CDR1 is SGHAT and CDR2 is FQNNGV. CDR3 amino acids: CASSSRGLADSYREQFF. The CDR3 region has the DNA TGTGCCAGCAGCTCGCGTGGACTAGCGGACTCTTACAGGGAGCAGTTCTTC.

The table lists this clonotype with many counts. The junction departs from germline at one end; a sequencing error may be responsible. The V gene is TRBV20-1, the J gene TRBJ1-4; 8 nucleotides align to TRBD1. The germline V gene encodes CDR1 DFQATT and CDR2 SNEGSKA (reference sequence). The CDR3 contains 13 residues. The CDR3 nucleotides are TGCAGTGCTAGCCAGGGGGCTAAGGAAAAACTGTTTTTT. Encoded protein: CSASQGAKEKLFF.

The chain recombines TRBV4-3 with TRBJ2-2, with a possible D match to TRBD1 (5 bases). Looked up from germline, CDR1 is LGHNA and CDR2 is YSLEER. The length of the CDR3 is 12 residues. V was pared by 4 bases and J by 8 bases, with 8 bases between. The CDR3 protein is CASSRKGGELFF. CDR3 sequence (DNA): TGCGCCAGCAGCCGGAAGGGGGGGGAGCTGTTTTTT.

This clonotype was seen a few times. This chain joins TRBV15 and TRBJ2-3; no clear D. The CDR3 has 12 amino acids. Trimming pared 0 bases from V and 8 bases from J, leaving 6 bases between. The V gene's germline CDR1 is LNHNV and CDR2 YYDKDF (reference sequence). The CDR3 reads CATSRDRATQYF. The CDR3 DNA follows: TGTGCCACCAGCAGAGATCGGGCTACGCAGTATTTT.

At least ten counts were recorded for this clonotype. This chain connects TRBV28 to TRBJ2-4; D tentatively reads TRBD1 or TRBD2 (6 bases each). CDR1 is MDHEN and CDR2 is SYDVKM in the germline V gene. V was trimmed by 5 bases and J by 8 bases, leaving 16 bases between them. This CDR3 contains 14 residues. The CDR3 protein is CASSTLNREDIQYF. The DNA for the CDR3 is TGTGCCAGCAGTACCCTTAACAGGGAGGACATTCAGTACTTC.

This clonotype appeared a few times. The chain uses TRBV6-2 or TRBV6-3 and TRBJ2-7; 11 bases agree with TRBD2. The ends lost 5 bases at V and 4 bases at J; junction bases unmatched: 4. The germline V gene has CDR1 MNHEY and CDR2 SVGEGT. The CDR3 covers 14 residues. The CDR3 is CASSHTSGRYEQYF. CDR3 sequence (DNA): TGTGCCAGCAGTCACACTAGCGGGAGATACGAGCAGTACTTC.

The chain links TRBV3-1 to TRBJ2-1, with D hard to call. This CDR3 is built from 12 residues. V was clipped by 2 bases and J by 5 bases, with 4 bases between them. Looked up from germline, CDR1 is LGHDT and CDR2 is YNNKEL (reference sequence). This CDR3 is CASSQSDNEQFF. The CDR3 DNA is TGTGCCAGCAGCCAATCAGACAATGAGCAGTTCTTC.

The chain is built from TRBV7-2 and TRBJ2-1, with D hard to call. Trimming took 6 bases from V and 0 from J, leaving 9 bases between them. Germline CDR1 and CDR2: SGHTA and FQGNSA. The CDR3 is 14 amino acids. The DNA for the CDR3 is TGTGCCAGCAGGAGCGCTAGCTCCTACAATGAGCAGTTCTTC. Its protein product is CASRSASSYNEQFF.

This CDR3 is CSARPGRNTEAFF. CDR3 in DNA: TGCAGTGCGAGACCGGGACGGAACACTGAAGCTTTCTTT. The chain is built from TRBV20-1 and TRBJ1-1; D perhaps matches TRBD1 (5 bases). CDR1 DFQATT and CDR2 SNEGSKA come from the germline V gene (reference sequence). The V end was cut by 6 bases, the J end by 1 base, with 12 bases between. The CDR3 contains 13 residues.

DNA for the CDR3: TGCAGTGCCCCTAGCGGGAGAACGGACGAGCAGTACTTC. As protein: CSAPSGRTDEQYF. V and J are TRBV20-1 and TRBJ2-7; 10 nucleotides line up with TRBD2. Trimming removed 6 bases from V and 5 bases from J; junction bases left unmatched: 7. The CDR3 extends over 13 amino acids. Looked up from germline, CDR1 is DFQATT and CDR2 is SNEGSKA (reference sequence).

Turning to this clonotype: A much bigger clone sits one base away, suggesting this may be a read error. V is TRBV2 and J is TRBJ2-1; possibly TRBD1 or TRBD2 for D (6 bases each). This CDR3 has 13 amino acids. Trimming took 7 bases from V and 0 from J, leaving 7 bases between them. The V gene's germline CDR1 is SNHLY and CDR2 FYNNEI. The CDR3 coding sequence is TGTGCCAGCAAGGGGGGCTCCTACAATGAGCAGTTCTTC. It translates to CASKGGSYNEQFF.

This clonotype has a handful of counts. V usage is TRBV24-1 and J usage is TRBJ1-5, with D perhaps TRBD1 (5 bases). The V end was cut by 11 bases, the J end by 2 bases, with 18 bases between. The CDR3 is 15 residues long. Germline values: CDR1 KGHDR, CDR2 SFDVKD. The CDR3 nucleotides read TGTGCCATCGCGACGAGCGACAGAGGCAATCAGCCCCAGCATTTT. This encodes CAIATSDRGNQPQHF.